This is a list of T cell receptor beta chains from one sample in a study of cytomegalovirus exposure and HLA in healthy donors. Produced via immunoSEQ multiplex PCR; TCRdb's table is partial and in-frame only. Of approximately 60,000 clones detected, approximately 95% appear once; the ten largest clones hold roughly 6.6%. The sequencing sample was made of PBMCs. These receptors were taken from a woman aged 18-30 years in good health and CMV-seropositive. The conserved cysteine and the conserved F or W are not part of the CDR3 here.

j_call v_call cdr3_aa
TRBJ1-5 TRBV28 ASRYLPGYSNQPQH
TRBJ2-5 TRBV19 ASSIGSGGVETQY
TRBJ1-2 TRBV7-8 ASSLAFVGQSPHGYT
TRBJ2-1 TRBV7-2 ASSPDRISYNEQF
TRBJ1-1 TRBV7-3 ASSLQGGTEAF
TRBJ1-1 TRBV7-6 ASSGGGGKAF
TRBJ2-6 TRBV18 ASSLSREIGANVLT
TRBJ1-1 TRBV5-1 ASSYRTGNTEAF
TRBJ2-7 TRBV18 ASSPSFGGMLDTAKNREQY
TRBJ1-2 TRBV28 ASSRMNYGYT
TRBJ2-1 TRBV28 ASSLLARSYNEQF
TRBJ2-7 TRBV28 ASSLVGTGDHEQY
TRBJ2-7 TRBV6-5 ASSRSAESYEQY
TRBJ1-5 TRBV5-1 ASSLSRTAANRNNSNQPQH
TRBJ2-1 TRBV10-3 AISERGGYNEQF
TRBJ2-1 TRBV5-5 ASRYPGGSGNGNEQF
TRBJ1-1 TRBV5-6 ASSLIRTEAF
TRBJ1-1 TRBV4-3 ASSQLAGNTEAF
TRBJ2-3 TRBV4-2 ASKDYLTDTQY
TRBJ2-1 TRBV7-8 ASSLRGDSYNEQF
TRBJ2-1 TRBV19 ASSRQGAGHEQF
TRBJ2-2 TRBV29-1 TAQDTRGTGELF
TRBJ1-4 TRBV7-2 ASRRTGVEKLF
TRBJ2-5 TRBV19 ASSEAASGAATQETQY
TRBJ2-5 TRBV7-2 ASSSLQRKETQY
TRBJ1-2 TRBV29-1 SVEFDGYT
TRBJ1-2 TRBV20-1 SVEGYT
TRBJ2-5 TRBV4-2 ASSQDLRDLKETQY
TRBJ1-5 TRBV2 ASSRDRGGQPQH
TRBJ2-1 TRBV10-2 ASSDGRANNEQF
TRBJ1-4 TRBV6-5 ASSSRGTANEKLF
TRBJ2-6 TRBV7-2 ASSFPGSGANVLT
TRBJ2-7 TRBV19 ASMSGGYEQY
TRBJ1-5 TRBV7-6 ASSLGQGLGNQPQH
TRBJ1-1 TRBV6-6 ASSQAQGVAEAF
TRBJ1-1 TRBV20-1 STRNTEAF
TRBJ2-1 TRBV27 ASSFSGYNEQF
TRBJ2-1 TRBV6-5 ASSWGRSYNEQF
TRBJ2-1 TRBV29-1 SVEGQGAYNEQF
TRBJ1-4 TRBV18 ASSGDREEEKLF
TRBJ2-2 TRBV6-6 ASSFERTRTGELF
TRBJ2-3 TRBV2 ASIVIAGFSDTQY
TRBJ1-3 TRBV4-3 ASSQVPGSGNTIY
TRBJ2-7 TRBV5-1 ASSLSVSRGEQY
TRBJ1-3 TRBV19 ASSISSGNTIY
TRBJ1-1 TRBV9 ASSATGTGMHTEAF
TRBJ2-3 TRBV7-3 ASSPLRASGADTQY
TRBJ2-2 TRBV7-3 ASSLARDRVPGELF
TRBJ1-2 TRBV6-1 ATQPRTANYGYT
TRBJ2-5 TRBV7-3 ASSFGAGTGGEETQY
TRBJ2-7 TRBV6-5 ASRTTGKYYEQY
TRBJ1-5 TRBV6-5 ASSLGQGNQPQH